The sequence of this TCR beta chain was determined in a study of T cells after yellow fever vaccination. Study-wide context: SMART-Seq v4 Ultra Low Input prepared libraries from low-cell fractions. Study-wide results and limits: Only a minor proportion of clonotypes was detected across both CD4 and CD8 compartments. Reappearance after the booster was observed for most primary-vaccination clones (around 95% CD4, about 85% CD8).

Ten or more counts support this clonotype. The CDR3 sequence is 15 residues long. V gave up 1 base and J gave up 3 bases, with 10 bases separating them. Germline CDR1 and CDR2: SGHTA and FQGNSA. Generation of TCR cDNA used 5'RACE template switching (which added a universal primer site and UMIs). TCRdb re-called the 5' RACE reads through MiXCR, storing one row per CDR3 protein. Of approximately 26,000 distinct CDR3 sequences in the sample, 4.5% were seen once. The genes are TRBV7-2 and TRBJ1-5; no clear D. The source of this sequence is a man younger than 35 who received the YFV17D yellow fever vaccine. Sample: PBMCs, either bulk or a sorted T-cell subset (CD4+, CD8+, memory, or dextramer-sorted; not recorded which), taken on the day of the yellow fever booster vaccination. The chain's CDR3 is CASSLVGWDNQPQHF. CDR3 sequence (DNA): TGTGCCAGCAGCTTAGTTGGATGGGACAATCAGCCCCAGCATTTT. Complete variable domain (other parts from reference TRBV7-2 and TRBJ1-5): GAGVSQSPSNKVTEKGKDVELRCDPISGHTALYWYRQSLGQGLEFLIYFQGNSAPDKSGLPSDRFSAERTGGSVSTLTIQRTQQEDSAVYLCASSLVGWDNQPQHFGDGTRLSIL.